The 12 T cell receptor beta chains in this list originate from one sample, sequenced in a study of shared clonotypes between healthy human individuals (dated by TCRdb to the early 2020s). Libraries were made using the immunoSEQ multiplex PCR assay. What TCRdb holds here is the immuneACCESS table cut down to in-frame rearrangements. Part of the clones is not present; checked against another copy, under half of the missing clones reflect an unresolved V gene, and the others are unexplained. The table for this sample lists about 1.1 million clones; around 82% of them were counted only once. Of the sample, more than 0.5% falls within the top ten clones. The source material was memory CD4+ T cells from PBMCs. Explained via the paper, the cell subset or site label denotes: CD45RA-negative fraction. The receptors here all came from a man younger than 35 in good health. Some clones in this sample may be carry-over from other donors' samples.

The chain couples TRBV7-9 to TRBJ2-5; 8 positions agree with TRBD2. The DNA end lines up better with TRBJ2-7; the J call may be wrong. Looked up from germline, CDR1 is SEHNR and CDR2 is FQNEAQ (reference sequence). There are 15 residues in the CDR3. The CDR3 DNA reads TGTGCCAGCAGCTTATTCGAGACTAGCGTCTACGAGCAGTACTTC. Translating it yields CASSLFETSVYEQYF.

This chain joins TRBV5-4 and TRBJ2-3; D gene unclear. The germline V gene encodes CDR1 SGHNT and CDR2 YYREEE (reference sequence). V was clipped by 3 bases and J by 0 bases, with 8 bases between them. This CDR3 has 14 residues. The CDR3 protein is CASSSFTSTDTQYF. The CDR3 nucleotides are TGTGCCAGCAGCTCGTTCACTAGCACAGATACGCAGTATTTT.

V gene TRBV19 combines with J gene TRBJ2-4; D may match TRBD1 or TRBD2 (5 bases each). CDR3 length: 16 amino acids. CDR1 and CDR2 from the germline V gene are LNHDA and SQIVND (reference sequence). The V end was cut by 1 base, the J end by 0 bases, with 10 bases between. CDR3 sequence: CASSIGGSLAKNIQYF. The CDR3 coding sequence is TGTGCCAGTAGTATAGGGGGGAGCCTAGCCAAAAACATTCAGTACTTC.

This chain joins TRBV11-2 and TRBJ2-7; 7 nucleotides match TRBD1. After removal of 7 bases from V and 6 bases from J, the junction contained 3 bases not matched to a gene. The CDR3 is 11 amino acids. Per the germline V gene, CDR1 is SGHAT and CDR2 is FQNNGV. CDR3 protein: CASTTGVEQYF. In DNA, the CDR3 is TGTGCCAGCACTACAGGGGTCGAGCAGTACTTC.

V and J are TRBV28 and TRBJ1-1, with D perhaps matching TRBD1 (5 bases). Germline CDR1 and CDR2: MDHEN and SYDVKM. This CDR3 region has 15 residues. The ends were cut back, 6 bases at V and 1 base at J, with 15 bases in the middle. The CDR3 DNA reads TGTGCCAGCAGGTGGGGCAGACTAACGAACACTGAAGCTTTCTTT. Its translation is CASRWGRLTNTEAFF.

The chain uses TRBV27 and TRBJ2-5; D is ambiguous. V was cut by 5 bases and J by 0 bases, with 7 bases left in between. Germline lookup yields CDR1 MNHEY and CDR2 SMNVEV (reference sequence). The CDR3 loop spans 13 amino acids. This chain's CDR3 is CASSKRYQETQYF. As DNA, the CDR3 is TGTGCCAGCAGTAAAAGGTACCAAGAGACCCAGTACTTC.

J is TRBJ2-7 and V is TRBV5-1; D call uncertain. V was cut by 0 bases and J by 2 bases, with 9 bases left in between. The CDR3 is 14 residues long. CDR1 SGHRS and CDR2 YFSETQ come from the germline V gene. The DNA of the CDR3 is TGCGCCAGCAGCTTGGGCCAGCCCACCTACGAGCAGTACTTC. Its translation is CASSLGQPTYEQYF.

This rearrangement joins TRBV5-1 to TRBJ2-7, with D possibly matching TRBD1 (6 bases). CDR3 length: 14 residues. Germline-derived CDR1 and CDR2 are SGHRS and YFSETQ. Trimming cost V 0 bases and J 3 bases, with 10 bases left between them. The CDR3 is CASSLGQVLYEQYF. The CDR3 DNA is TGCGCCAGCAGCTTGGGACAGGTTCTCTACGAGCAGTACTTC.

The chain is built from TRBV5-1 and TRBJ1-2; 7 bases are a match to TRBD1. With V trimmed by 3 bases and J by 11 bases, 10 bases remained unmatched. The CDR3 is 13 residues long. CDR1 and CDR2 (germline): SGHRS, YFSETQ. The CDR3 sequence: CASSWRDSLGYTF. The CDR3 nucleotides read TGCGCCAGCAGCTGGAGGGACAGTTTGGGGTACACCTTC.

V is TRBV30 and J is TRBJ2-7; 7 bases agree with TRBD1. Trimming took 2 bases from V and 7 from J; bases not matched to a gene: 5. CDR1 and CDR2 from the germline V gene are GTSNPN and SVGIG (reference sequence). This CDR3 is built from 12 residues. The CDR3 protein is CAWSTGEGEQYF. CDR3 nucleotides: TGTGCCTGGAGTACAGGGGAAGGGGAGCAGTACTTC.

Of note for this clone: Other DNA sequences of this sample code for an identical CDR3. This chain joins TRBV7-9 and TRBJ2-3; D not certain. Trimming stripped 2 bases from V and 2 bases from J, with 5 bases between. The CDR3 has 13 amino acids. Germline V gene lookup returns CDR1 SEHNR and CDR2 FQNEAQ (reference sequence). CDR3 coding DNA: TGTGCCAGCAGCTTAATTCCCACAGATACGCAGTATTTT. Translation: CASSLIPTDTQYF.

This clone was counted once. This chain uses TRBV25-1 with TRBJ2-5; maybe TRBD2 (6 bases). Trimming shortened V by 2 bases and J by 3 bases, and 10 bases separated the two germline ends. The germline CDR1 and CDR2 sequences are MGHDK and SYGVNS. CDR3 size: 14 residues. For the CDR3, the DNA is TGTGCCAGCAGTGAAGGCGGAGGGAAAGAGACCCAGTACTTC. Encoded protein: CASSEGGGKETQYF.